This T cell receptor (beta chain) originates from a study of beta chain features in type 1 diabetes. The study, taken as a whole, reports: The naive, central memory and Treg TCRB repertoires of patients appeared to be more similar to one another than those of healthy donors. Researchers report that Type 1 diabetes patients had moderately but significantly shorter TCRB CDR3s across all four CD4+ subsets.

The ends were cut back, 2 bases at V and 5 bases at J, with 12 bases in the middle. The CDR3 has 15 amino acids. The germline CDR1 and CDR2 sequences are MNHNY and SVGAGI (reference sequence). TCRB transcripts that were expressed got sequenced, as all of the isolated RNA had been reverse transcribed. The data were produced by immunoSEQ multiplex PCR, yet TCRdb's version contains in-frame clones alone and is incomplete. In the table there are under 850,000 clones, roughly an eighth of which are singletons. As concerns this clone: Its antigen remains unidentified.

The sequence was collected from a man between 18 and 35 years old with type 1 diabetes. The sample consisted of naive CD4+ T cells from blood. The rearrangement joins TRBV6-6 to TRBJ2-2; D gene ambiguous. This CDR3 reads CASSYPRRRTGELFF. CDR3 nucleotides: TGTGCCAGCAGTTACCCCCGTCGAAGGACCGGGGAGCTGTTTTTT.